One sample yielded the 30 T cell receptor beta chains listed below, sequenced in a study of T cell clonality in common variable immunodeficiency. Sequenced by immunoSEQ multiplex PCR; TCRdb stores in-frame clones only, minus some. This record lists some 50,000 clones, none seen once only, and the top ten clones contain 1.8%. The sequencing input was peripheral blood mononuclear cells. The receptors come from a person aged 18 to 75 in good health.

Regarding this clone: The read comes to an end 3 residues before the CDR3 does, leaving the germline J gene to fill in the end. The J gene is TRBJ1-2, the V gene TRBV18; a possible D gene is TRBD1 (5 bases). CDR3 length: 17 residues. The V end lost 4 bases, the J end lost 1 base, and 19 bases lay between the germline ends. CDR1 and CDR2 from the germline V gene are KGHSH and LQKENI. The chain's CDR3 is CASSLSQQDTINYGYTF. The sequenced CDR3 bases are TGTGCCAGCTCACTCTCCCAACAGGACACTATTAACTATGGC.

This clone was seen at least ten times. Here the CDR3 reads CASSLQETQYF. Partial CDR3 DNA: TGTGCCAGCAGCTTACAGGAGACC. This sequence joins TRBV7-6 and TRBJ2-5; no firm D call. The read comes to an end 3 residues before the CDR3 does, leaving the germline J gene to fill in the end. V was clipped by 2 bases and J by 5 bases, with 3 bases between them. CDR1 and CDR2 (germline): SGHVS, FNYEAQ. This CDR3 has 11 residues.

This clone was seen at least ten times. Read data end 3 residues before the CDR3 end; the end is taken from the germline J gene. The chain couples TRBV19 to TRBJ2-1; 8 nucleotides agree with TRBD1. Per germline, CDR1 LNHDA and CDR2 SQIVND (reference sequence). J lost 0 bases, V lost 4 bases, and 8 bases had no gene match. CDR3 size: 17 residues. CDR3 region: CASSSHGDRSSYNEQFF. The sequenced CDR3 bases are TGTGCCAGTAGTAGTCACGGGGACAGGAGCTCCTACAATGAG.

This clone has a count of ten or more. The CDR3 spells CSAREPTGGSTDTQYF. CDR3 DNA (partial): TGCAGTGCTAGAGAACCTACAGGGGGTAGCACAGATACG. The rearrangement links TRBV20-1 to TRBJ2-3, with TRBD1 matching 8 bases. The observed sequence ends 3 residues before the CDR3 terminus, with the missing tail filled in from the germline J gene. The CDR3 contains 16 residues. The ends lost 0 bases at V and 0 bases at J; junction bases unmatched: 5. CDR1 is DFQATT, CDR2 SNEGSKA, per germline (reference sequence).

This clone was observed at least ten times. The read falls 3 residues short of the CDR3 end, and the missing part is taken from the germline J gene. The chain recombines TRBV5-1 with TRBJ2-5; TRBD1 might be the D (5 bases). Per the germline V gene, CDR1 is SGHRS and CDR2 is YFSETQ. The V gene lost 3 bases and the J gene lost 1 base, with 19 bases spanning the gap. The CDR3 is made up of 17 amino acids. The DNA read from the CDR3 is TGCGCCAGCAGCTCCACAACGACAGCCCCTGGCCAAGAGACC. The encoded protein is CASSSTTTAPGQET. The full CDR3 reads CASSSTTTAPGQETQYF.

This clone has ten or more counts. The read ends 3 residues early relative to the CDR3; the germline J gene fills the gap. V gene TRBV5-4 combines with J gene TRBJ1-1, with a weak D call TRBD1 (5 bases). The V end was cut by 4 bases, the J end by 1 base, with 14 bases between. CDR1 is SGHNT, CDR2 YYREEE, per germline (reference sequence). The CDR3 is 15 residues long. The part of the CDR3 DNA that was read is TGTGCCAGCAGCCCGAGGGGAGGCCCGAACACTGAA. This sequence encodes CASSPRGGPNTE. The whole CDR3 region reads CASSPRGGPNTEAFF.

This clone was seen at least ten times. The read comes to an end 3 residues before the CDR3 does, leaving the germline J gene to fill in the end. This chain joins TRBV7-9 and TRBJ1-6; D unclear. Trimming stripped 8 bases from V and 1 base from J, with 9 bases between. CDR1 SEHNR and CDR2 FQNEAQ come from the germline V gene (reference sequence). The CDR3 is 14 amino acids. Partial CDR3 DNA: TGTGCCAGCCGCGCGGGATCCTATAATTCACCC. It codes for CASRAGSYNSP. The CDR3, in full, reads CASRAGSYNSPLHF.

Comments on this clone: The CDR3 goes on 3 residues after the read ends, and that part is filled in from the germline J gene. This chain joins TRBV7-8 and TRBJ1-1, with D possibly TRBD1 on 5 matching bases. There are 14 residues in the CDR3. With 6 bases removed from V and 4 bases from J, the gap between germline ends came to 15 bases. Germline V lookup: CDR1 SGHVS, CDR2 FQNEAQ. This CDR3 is CASRAAGSATEAFF. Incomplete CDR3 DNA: TGTGCCAGCAGGGCCGCAGGGTCTGCCACTGAA.

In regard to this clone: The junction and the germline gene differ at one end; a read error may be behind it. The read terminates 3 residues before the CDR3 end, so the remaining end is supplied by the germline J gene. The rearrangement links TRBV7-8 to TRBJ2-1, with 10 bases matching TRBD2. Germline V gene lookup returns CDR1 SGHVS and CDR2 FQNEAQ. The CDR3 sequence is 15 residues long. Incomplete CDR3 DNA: TGTGCCAGCAGCGTAGCGGGAGGAGGGGGCAATGAG. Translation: CASSVAGGGGNE. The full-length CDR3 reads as CASSVAGGGGNEQFF.

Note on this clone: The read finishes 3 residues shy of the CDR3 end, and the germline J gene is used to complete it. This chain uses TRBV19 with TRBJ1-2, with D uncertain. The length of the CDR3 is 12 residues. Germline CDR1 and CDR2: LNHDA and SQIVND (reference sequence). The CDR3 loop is CASSIGSGDYTF. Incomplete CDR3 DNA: TGTGCCAGTAGTATAGGTAGCGGCGAC.

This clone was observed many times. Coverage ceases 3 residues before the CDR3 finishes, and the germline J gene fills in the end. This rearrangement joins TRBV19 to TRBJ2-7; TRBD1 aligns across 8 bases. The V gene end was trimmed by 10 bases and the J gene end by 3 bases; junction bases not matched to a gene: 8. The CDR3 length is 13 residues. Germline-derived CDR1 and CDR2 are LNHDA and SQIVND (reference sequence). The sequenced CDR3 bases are TGTGCCACCCTCGGGACAGGACACTACGAG. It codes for CATLGTGHYE. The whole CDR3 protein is CATLGTGHYEQYF.

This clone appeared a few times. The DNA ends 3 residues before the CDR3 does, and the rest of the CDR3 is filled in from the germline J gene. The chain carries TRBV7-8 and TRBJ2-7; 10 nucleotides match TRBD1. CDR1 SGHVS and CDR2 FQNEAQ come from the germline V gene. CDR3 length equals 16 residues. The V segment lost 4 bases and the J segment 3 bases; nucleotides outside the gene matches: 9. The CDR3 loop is CASSYGTGVEVYEQYF. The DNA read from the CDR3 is TGTGCCAGCAGCTACGGGACAGGGGTAGAGGTCTACGAG.

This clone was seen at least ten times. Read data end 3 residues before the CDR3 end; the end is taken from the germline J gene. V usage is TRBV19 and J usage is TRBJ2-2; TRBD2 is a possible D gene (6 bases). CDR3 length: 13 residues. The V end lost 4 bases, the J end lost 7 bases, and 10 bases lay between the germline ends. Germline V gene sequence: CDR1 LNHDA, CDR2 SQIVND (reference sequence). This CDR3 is CASSKMRGGELFF. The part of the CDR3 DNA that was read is TGTGCCAGTAGTAAAATGCGGGGCGGGGAG. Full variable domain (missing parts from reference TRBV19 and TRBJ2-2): DGGITQSPKYLFRKEGQNVTLSCEQNLNHDAMYWYRQDPGQGLRLIYYSQIVNDFQKGDIAEGYSVSREKKESFPLTVTSAQKNPTAFYLCASSKMRGGELFFGEGSRLTVL.

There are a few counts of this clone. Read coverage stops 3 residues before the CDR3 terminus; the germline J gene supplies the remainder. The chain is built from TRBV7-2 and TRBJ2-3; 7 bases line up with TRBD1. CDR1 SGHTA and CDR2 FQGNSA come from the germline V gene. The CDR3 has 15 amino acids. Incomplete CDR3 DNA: TGTGCCAGCAGCTTAGGGGGGACAGTGGATGCGACG. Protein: CASSLGGTVDAT. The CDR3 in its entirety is CASSLGGTVDATQYF.

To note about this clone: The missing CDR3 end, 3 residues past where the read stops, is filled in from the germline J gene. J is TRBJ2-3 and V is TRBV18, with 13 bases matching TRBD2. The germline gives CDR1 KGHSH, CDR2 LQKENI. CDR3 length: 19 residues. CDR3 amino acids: CASSPLPPTSGGAQETQYF. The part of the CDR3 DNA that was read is TGTGCCAGCTCACCACTCCCCCCCACTAGCGGGGGGGCCCAAGAGACG. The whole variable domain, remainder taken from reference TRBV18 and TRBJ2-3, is NAGVMQNPRHLVRRRGQEARLRCSPMKGHSHVYWYRQLPEEGLKFMVYLQKENIIDESGMPKERFSAEFPKEGPSILRIQQVVRGDSAAYFCASSPLPPTSGGAQETQYFGPGTRLTVL.

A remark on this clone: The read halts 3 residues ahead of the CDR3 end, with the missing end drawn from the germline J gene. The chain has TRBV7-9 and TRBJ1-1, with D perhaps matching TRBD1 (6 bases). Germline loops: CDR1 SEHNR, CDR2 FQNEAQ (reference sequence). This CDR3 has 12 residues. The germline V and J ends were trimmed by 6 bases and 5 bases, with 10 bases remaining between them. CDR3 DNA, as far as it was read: TGTGCCAGCAGTCCTCAGGGGACTGAA. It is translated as CASSPQGTE. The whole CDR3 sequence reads CASSPQGTEAFF.

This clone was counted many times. The covered CDR3 bases are TGTGCCAGCAGCTTAGGAATAGGGAGCACAGATACG. Residues: CASSLGIGSTDT. The whole CDR3 protein is CASSLGIGSTDTQYF. The chain couples TRBV11-3 to TRBJ2-3; D unresolved. The read is 3 residues too short to cover the CDR3 end, so that end is filled in from the germline J gene. V shed 1 base and J shed 0 bases, with 8 bases lying between them. The CDR3 spans 15 residues. Looked up from germline, CDR1 is SGHNT and CDR2 is YENEEA.

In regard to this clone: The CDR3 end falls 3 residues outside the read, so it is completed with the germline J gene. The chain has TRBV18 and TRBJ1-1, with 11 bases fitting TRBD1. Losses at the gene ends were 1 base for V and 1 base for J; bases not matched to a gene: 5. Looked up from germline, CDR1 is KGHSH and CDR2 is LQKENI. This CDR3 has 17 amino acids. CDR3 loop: CASSPLGQGEANTEAFF. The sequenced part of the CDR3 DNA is TGTGCCAGCTCACCACTGGGACAGGGGGAGGCGAACACTGAA.

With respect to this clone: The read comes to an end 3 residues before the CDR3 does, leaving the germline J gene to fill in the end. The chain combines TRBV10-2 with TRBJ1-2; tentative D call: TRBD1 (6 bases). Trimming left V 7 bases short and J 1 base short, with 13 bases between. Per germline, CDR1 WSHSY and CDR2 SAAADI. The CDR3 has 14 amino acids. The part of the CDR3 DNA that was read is TGCGCCAGCACCTCCTGGACAGATAACTATGGC. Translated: CASTSWTDNYG. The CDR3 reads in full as CASTSWTDNYGYTF.

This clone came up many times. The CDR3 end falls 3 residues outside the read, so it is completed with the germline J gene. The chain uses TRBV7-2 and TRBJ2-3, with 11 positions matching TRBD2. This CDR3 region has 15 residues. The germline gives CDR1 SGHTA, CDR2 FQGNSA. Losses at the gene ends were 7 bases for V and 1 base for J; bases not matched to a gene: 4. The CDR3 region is CASTPLAGGTDTQYF. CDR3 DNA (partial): TGTGCCAGCACCCCACTAGCGGGGGGCACAGATACG.

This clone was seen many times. CDR3: CASRLAGVQETQYF. CDR3 DNA (partial): TGTGCCAGTAGACTAGCGGGAGTCCAAGAGACC. The chain has TRBV6-2 or TRBV6-3 and TRBJ2-5; the match to TRBD2 covers 12 bases. The CDR3 end is not reached by the read, which stops 3 residues before it; the germline J gene fills it in. Germline V gives CDR1 MNHEY, CDR2 SVGEGT. The trim removed 9 bases at V and 1 base at J, leaving 3 bases unmatched. The CDR3 loop spans 14 amino acids.

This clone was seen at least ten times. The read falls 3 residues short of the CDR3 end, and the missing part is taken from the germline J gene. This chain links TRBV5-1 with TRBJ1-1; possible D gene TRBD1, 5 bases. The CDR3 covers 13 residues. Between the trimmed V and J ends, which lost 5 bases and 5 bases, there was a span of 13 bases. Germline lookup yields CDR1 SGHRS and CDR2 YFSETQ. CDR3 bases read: TGCGCCAGCAGGCCAGGGCAATCGACTGAA. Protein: CASRPGQSTE. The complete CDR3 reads CASRPGQSTEAFF.

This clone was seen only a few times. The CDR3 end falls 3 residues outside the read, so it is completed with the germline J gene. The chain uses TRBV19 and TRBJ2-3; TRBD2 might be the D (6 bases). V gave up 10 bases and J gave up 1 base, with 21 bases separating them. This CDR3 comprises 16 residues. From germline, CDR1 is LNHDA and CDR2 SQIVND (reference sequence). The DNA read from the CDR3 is TGTGCCACCAATCAAGTGGGGGGATCCCGCACAGATACG. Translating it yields CATNQVGGSRTDT. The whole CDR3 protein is CATNQVGGSRTDTQYF.

CDR3 in amino acids: CASKTSGAVTGELFF. CDR3 bases read: TGTGCCAGCAAGACCAGCGGGGCTGTCACCGGGGAG. The chain recombines TRBV2 with TRBJ2-2; 7 bases match TRBD2. The read halts 3 residues ahead of the CDR3 end, with the missing end drawn from the germline J gene. The CDR3 sequence is 15 residues long. Germline CDR1 is SNHLY and CDR2 is FYNNEI. J gave up 4 bases and V 7 bases, and 9 bases lay outside the gene matches. The whole variable domain, filled in from reference TRBV2 and TRBJ2-2, reads EPEVTQTPSHQVTQMGQEVILRCVPISNHLYFYWYRQILGQKVEFLVSFYNNEISEKSEIFDDQFSVERPDGSNFTLKIRSTKLEDSAMYFCASKTSGAVTGELFFGEGSRLTVL.

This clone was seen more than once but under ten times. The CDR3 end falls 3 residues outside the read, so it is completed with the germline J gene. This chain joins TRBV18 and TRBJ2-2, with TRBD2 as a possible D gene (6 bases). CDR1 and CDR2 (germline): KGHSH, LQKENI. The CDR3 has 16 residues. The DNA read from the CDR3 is TGTGCCAGCTCACCAGAGCGGGTGGGTTCAGCCAACGTG. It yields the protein CASSPERVGSANV. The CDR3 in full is CASSPERVGSANVLFF.

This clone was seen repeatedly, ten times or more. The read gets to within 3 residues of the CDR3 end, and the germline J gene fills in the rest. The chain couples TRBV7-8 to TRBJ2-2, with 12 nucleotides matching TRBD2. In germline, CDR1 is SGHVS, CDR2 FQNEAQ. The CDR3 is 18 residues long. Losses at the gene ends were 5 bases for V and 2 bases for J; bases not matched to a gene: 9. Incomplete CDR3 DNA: TGTGCCAGCAGCATTAGACTAGCGGGAGTCCTTAACACCGGGGAG. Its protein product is CASSIRLAGVLNTGE. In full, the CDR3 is CASSIRLAGVLNTGELFF.

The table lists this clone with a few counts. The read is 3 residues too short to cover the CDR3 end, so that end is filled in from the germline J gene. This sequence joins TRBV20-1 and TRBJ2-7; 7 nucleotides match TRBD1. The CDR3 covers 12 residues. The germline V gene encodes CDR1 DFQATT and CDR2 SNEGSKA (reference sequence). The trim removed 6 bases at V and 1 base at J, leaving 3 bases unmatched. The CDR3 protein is CSAIQGSYEQYF. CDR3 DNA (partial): TGCAGTGCCATACAGGGGTCCTACGAG.

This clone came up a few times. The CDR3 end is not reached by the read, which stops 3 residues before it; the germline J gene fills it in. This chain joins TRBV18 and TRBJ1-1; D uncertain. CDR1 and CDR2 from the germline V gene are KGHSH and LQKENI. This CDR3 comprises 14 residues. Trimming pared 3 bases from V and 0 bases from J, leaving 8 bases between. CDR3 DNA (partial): TGTGCCAGCTCACCCAGACAATTGAACACTGAA. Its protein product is CASSPRQLNTE. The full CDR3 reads CASSPRQLNTEAFF. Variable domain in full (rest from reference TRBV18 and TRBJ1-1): NAGVMQNPRHLVRRRGQEARLRCSPMKGHSHVYWYRQLPEEGLKFMVYLQKENIIDESGMPKERFSAEFPKEGPSILRIQQVVRGDSAAYFCASSPRQLNTEAFFGQGTRLTVV.

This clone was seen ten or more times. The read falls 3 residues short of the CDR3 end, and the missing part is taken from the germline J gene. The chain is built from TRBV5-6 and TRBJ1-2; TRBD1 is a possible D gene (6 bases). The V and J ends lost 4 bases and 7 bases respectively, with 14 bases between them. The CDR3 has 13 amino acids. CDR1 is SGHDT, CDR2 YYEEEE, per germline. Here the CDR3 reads CASSKQGVGGYTF. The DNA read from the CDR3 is TGTGCCAGCAGCAAACAGGGAGTGGGTGGC.

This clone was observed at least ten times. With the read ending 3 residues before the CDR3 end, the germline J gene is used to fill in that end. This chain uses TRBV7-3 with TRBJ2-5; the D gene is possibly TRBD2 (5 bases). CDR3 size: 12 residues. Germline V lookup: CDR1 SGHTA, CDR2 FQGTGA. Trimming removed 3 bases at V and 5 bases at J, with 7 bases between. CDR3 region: CASSFGGETQYF. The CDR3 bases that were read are TGTGCCAGCAGCTTCGGCGGGGAGACC.